This T cell receptor beta chain is drawn from a study of cytomegalovirus exposure and HLA in healthy donors. The PCR employed 60 Vbeta primers together with 13 Jbeta primers. Some clones are missing from TCRdb's copy, which holds only in-frame ones; the method was immunoSEQ multiplex PCR. The sample has roughly 62,000 clones. The CDR3 runs to 15 residues. From germline, CDR1 is MNHNY and CDR2 SVGAGI (reference sequence). V lost 5 bases and J lost 2; bases outside the gene matches: 8. This clonotype originated in a male donor in good health and CMV-seronegative. Sequencing was carried out using PBMCs. The chain joins TRBV6-6 to TRBJ2-7, with TRBD1 matching 8 bases. The CDR3 bases are TGTGCCAGCAGTGACGGACAGGGAAGTACCTACGAGCAGTACTTC. This encodes CASSDGQGSTYEQYF.